This T cell receptor (beta chain) was identified during a study of blood T cell repertoires in COVID-19. Turning to the study itself: Spain, Italy and the United States supplied samples that represented acute and convalescent COVID-19. The cDNA or gDNA used as material had been derived from T cells, B-cell-depleted T cells, or PBMCs.

In the authors' methods: Cell counts per sample came from amplifying reference gene primers. The repertoire was sequenced with immunoSEQ multiplex PCR; TCRdb's copy has only in-frame clones and lacks some. V, J and clone size were drawn from that table, and D and trimming were deduced from the DNA. The sample lists around 200,000 clones; roughly 83% were seen once. Living in roughly 23 US areas, the participants were between roughly 18 and 89 years of age. The CDR3 length is 14 residues. CDR1 is MNHEY, CDR2 SVGAGI, per germline. J was trimmed by 3 bases and V by 6 bases; bases with no gene match: 3. Sequenced input: PBMCs or T cells enriched from blood (not recorded which). The sequence was collected from a woman younger than 45 who had recovered from COVID-19. The V gene is TRBV6-5, the J gene TRBJ2-1, with 9 bases lining up with TRBD1. The CDR3 sequence: CASRATGGYNEQFF. The CDR3 DNA follows: TGTGCCAGCAGAGCGACAGGGGGCTACAATGAGCAGTTCTTC.